The subject of this entry is one T cell receptor (beta chain). The antigen is not known. MiXCR was run by TCRdb on the reads, yielding one entry per CDR3 protein. The data contain about 24,000 distinct CDR3 sequences, around 77% of them singletons. The sample is drawn from a study of type 1 regulatory T cells. Germline V gives CDR1 SGHDT, CDR2 YYEEEE. Losses at the gene ends were 5 bases for V and 4 bases for J; bases not matched to a gene: 13. The CDR3 spans 18 residues. This clonotype was obtained from a human donor in good health. The specimen was cultured T cells, either the whole culture or a sorted T cell fraction (not recorded which). Subset described: Tr1-enriched cell product generated in vitro against host alloantigens. The rearrangement joins TRBV5-6 to TRBJ2-5; 14 nucleotides align to TRBD2. CDR3 DNA: TGTGCCAGCAGGATGTTGGGGACTAGCGGGGGTCTGTCAGAGACCCAGTACTTC. As protein: CASRMLGTSGGLSETQYF.